This entry lists 14 T cell receptor beta chains sequenced from one sample in a study of shared clonotypes between healthy human individuals. This table comes from immunoSEQ multiplex PCR, and its TCRdb copy is limited to in-frame clones, with some not included. The table records 2 million or so clones, less than 95% of them present only once. The naive CD8 subset, CD45RO-negative cells positively selected for CCR7, excluded terminally differentiated effector memory CD45RA+ cells. What was sequenced was naive CD8+ T cells sorted from blood. Receptors originate from a man aged 18 to 29 in good health.

This clone was observed once. The chain is built from TRBV6-7 and TRBJ2-1; TRBD2 is a possible D gene (5 bases). TRBV6-7 falls under the ORF class, with uncertain function. V was trimmed by 7 bases and J by 3 bases, leaving 16 bases between them. CDR3 size: 15 residues. CDR3 region: CASTYSDYFYNEQFF. The CDR3 DNA reads TGTGCCAGCACCTACTCCGACTATTTCTACAATGAGCAGTTCTTC.

For this clone: The same CDR3 also results from other DNA sequences found in this sample. This chain links TRBV28 with TRBJ1-2; D might be TRBD1 (5 bases). The CDR3 is 12 residues long. CDR1 is MDHEN and CDR2 is SYDVKM in the germline V gene. V was cut by 6 bases and J by 4 bases, with 9 bases left in between. Here the CDR3 reads CASRGEFYGYTF. As DNA, the CDR3 is TGTGCCAGCAGGGGGGAATTCTATGGCTACACCTTC.

J is TRBJ2-1 and V is TRBV27; TRBD1 agrees at 7 bases. Germline CDR1 and CDR2: MNHEY and SMNVEV (reference sequence). The CDR3 contains 16 residues. Trimming took 0 bases from V and 5 from J; bases not matched to a gene: 7. CDR3 in DNA: TGTGCCAGCAGTTTATCGCCCGGGACAGACAACAATGAGCAGTTCTTC. Its protein is CASSLSPGTDNNEQFF.

The rearrangement joins TRBV11-2 to TRBJ1-2; 8 nucleotides line up with TRBD1. CDR1 and CDR2 from the germline V gene are SGHAT and FQNNGV. V lost 5 bases to trimming and J lost 6 bases; unmatched junction nucleotides: 8. CDR3 length equals 14 residues. CDR3 sequence reads: CASSETGGTNGYTF. The CDR3 nucleotides read TGTGCCAGCAGCGAAACAGGGGGGACAAATGGCTACACCTTC.

This clone was counted a single time. This chain joins TRBV2 and TRBJ2-3; possibly TRBD1 or TRBD2 for D (5 bases each). The V gene lost 4 bases and the J gene lost 1 base, with 12 bases spanning the gap. In germline, CDR1 is SNHLY, CDR2 FYNNEI. The CDR3 length is 15 residues. The CDR3 DNA reads TGTGCCAGCAGTGGAGACGGGGACCGCACAGATACGCAGTATTTT. This gives the protein CASSGDGDRTDTQYF.

V usage is TRBV19 and J usage is TRBJ2-1, with TRBD2 matching 11 bases. CDR1 is LNHDA and CDR2 is SQIVND in the germline V gene (reference sequence). The CDR3 has 15 residues. V shed 3 bases, J shed 6 bases, and the junction held 4 bases outside the gene matches. The CDR3 protein is CASSITSGGSNEQFF. CDR3 bases: TGTGCCAGTAGTATCACTAGCGGGGGAAGCAATGAGCAGTTCTTC. Using reference TRBV19 and TRBJ2-1 for the parts outside the CDR3, the full variable domain is DGGITQSPKYLFRKEGQNVTLSCEQNLNHDAMYWYRQDPGQGLRLIYYSQIVNDFQKGDIAEGYSVSREKKESFPLTVTSAQKNPTAFYLCASSITSGGSNEQFFGPGTRLTVL.

CDR3 bases: TGTGCCAGCAGCTTAGGTAACCCGGATGAGCAGTTCTTC. Translated: CASSLGNPDEQFF. V and J are TRBV7-6 and TRBJ2-1, with D hard to call. CDR3 length: 13 residues. The V end lost 1 base, the J end lost 8 bases, and 9 bases lay between the germline ends. The germline CDR1 and CDR2 sequences are SGHVS and FNYEAQ. The complete variable domain, with remaining parts taken from reference TRBV7-6 and TRBJ2-1, reads GAGVSQSPRYKVTKRGQDVALRCDPISGHVSLYWYRQALGQGPEFLTYFNYEAQQDKSGLPNDRFSAERPEGSISTLTIQRTEQRDSAMYRCASSLGNPDEQFFGPGTRLTVL.

The rearrangement joins TRBV5-1 to TRBJ2-3, with 7 positions matching TRBD2. CDR3 size: 16 residues. The germline gives CDR1 SGHRS, CDR2 YFSETQ. Germline trimming cut 3 bases from V and 2 bases from J; bases unmatched to any gene: 9. The CDR3 region is CASSSPSGEFTDTQYF. The CDR3 DNA reads TGCGCCAGCAGCTCCCCTAGCGGTGAATTCACAGATACGCAGTATTTT.

The genes are TRBV5-4 and TRBJ2-1; 13 nucleotides match TRBD2. CDR1 is SGHNT, CDR2 YYREEE, per germline (reference sequence). The V and J ends lost 3 bases and 7 bases, in that order; junction bases with no gene match: 4. This CDR3 is 15 amino acids long. Here the CDR3 DNA reads TGTGCCAGCAGCTCCGGGACTAGCGGGGATAATGAGCAGTTCTTC. Protein sequence: CASSSGTSGDNEQFF. Full variable domain (missing parts from reference TRBV5-4 and TRBJ2-1): ETGVTQSPTHLIKTRGQQVTLRCSSQSGHNTVSWYQQALGQGPQFIFQYYREEENGRGNFPPRFSGLQFPNYSSELNVNALELDDSALYLCASSSGTSGDNEQFFGPGTRLTVL.

J is TRBJ2-3 and V is TRBV13; no clear D. V was cut by 3 bases and J by 1 base, with 8 bases left in between. From germline, CDR1 is PRHDT and CDR2 FYEKMQ (reference sequence). CDR3 length equals 14 residues. Here the CDR3 reads CASSFDFRTDTQYF. CDR3 sequence (DNA): TGTGCCAGCAGCTTTGATTTCCGCACAGATACGCAGTATTTT.

This sequence joins TRBV30 and TRBJ2-1; TRBD2 matches at 12 bases. The germline CDR1 and CDR2 sequences are GTSNPN and SVGIG (reference sequence). V lost 2 bases, J lost 8 bases, and 4 bases stayed unmatched. The CDR3 runs to 14 residues. The CDR3 region is CAWSWASGRDEQFF. DNA for the CDR3: TGTGCCTGGAGTTGGGCTAGCGGGAGGGATGAGCAGTTCTTC. The full variable domain, its missing parts supplied by reference TRBV30 and TRBJ2-1, is SQTIHQWPATLVQPVGSPLSLECTVEGTSNPNLYWYRQAAGRGLQLLFYSVGIGQISSEVPQNLSASRPQDRQFILSSKKLLLSDSGFYLCAWSWASGRDEQFFGPGTRLTVL.

The chain combines TRBV5-4 with TRBJ1-1; 9 nucleotides agree with TRBD1. The ends lost 1 base at V and 5 bases at J; junction bases unmatched: 3. In germline, CDR1 is SGHNT, CDR2 YYREEE (reference sequence). The CDR3 sequence is 14 residues long. The CDR3 loop reads CASSLTGGQTEAFF. The DNA for the CDR3 is TGTGCCAGCAGCTTGACAGGGGGCCAGACTGAAGCTTTCTTT.

This chain links TRBV5-1 with TRBJ2-3; TRBD2 matches 7 bases. Germline V gene sequence: CDR1 SGHRS, CDR2 YFSETQ. Trimming cost V 5 bases and J 2 bases; bases outside gene matches: 14. The CDR3 is made up of 17 amino acids. For the CDR3, the DNA is TGCGCCAGCAGAACCGCAGTGGGCGGGGGACCCACAGATACGCAGTATTTT. This codes for CASRTAVGGGPTDTQYF. Using reference TRBV5-1 and TRBJ2-3 for the parts outside the CDR3, the full variable domain is KAGVTQTPRYLIKTRGQQVTLSCSPISGHRSVSWYQQTPGQGLQFLFEYFSETQRNKGNFPGRFSGRQFSNSRSEMNVSTLELGDSALYLCASRTAVGGGPTDTQYFGPGTRLTVL.

V and J are TRBV5-4 and TRBJ2-7; 9 nucleotides agree with TRBD1. The CDR3 contains 17 residues. J gave up 4 bases and V 0 bases, and 11 bases lay outside the gene matches. CDR1 SGHNT and CDR2 YYREEE come from the germline V gene (reference sequence). CDR3 protein: CASSLGTGTGYLYEQYF. Here the CDR3 DNA reads TGTGCCAGCAGCTTGGGGACCGGGACAGGGTATCTTTACGAGCAGTACTTC.